Each of the 7 T cell receptor beta chains below was sequenced from the same sample in a study of long-term antiretroviral therapy in people with HIV. Running of the v3.0 immunoSEQ assay took place at survey level. Using immunoSEQ multiplex PCR, the repertoire was profiled, and TCRdb retains in-frame clones only, with some absent. The data hold 20,000 to 25,000 clones, with roughly 87% observed a single time. The sample in question was unsorted PBMCs, obtained 0.3 years after starting antiretroviral therapy. Receptors were obtained from a man in his fifties or sixties with HIV.

This clone is a singleton in its sample. The V and J genes are TRBV6-4 and TRBJ2-2; TRBD1 matches 9 bases. Trimming cost V 7 bases and J 2 bases; bases outside gene matches: 5. This CDR3 is built from 15 residues. Germline V CDR1 and CDR2: MRHNA, SNTAGT. CDR3 bases: TGTGCCAGCACCCCGGGACAGGGAAACACCGGGGAGCTGTTTTTT. Translating gives CASTPGQGNTGELFF.

This clone was counted once. This rearrangement joins TRBV7-9 to TRBJ1-2, with 8 bases matching TRBD1. There are 13 residues in the CDR3. Looked up from germline, CDR1 is SEHNR and CDR2 is FQNEAQ (reference sequence). The ends lost 2 bases at V and 8 bases at J; junction bases unmatched: 4. CDR3 loop: CASSLTGQGGYTF. CDR3 nucleotides: TGTGCCAGCAGCTTAACCGGACAGGGAGGCTACACCTTC.

This chain connects TRBV7-9 to TRBJ2-1; D might be TRBD1 (6 bases). Germline lookup yields CDR1 SEHNR and CDR2 FQNEAQ (reference sequence). This CDR3 spans 16 amino acids. Trimming shortened V by 1 base and J by 0 bases, and 10 bases separated the two germline ends. CDR3 sequence: CASSLEDRYSYNEQFF. The DNA for the CDR3 is TGTGCCAGCAGCTTAGAGGACAGATACTCCTACAATGAGCAGTTCTTC.

The chain joins TRBV5-6 to TRBJ2-5, with 7 bases matching TRBD2. The V gene's germline CDR1 is SGHDT and CDR2 YYEEEE. The junction had 10 bases not matched to a gene; V was cut back by 3 bases and J by 5 bases. This CDR3 is 15 amino acids long. The chain's CDR3 is CASSSRRLGGETQYF. CDR3 in DNA: TGTGCCAGCAGCTCTAGGCGCCTGGGAGGGGAGACCCAGTACTTC.

The CDR3 DNA reads as TGTGCCAGCAGACAGGGATCAGGCACAGATACGCAGTATTTT. Protein: CASRQGSGTDTQYF. The rearrangement joins TRBV7-2 to TRBJ2-3, with a weak D call TRBD1 (6 bases). Trimming removed 6 bases at V and 1 base at J, with 11 bases between. CDR1 is SGHTA and CDR2 is FQGNSA in the germline V gene. This CDR3 is 14 amino acids long.

The rearrangement joins TRBV7-3 to TRBJ2-2, with 15 bases aligning to TRBD2. Germline V gene lookup returns CDR1 SGHTA and CDR2 FQGTGA. With V trimmed by 2 bases and J by 2 bases, 3 bases remained unmatched. The CDR3 extends over 18 amino acids. For the CDR3, the DNA is TGTGCCAGCAGCTTACGGACTAGCGGGGGGGCCAACACCGGGGAGCTGTTTTTT. Protein sequence: CASSLRTSGGANTGELFF.

The CDR3 region has the DNA TGTGCCAGCAGTTACGAATCAGTTGAGCAGTTCTTC. It codes for CASSYESVEQFF. The chain is built from TRBV6-6 and TRBJ2-1; the D is unclear. Germline loops: CDR1 MNHNY, CDR2 SVGAGI (reference sequence). The CDR3 is 12 amino acids. Trimming removed 2 bases from V and 9 bases from J, with 8 bases in between.